The present T cell receptor (beta chain) was sequenced within a study of T cells in Graves' hyperthyroidism and ophthalmopathy. Study outcomes and limitations: Ophthalmopathy and stable hyperthyroidism were separated by a 13 V-J model.

The investigators amplified TCR beta CDR3 regions from RNA transcripts. HTBI primers were employed in a first-round RT-PCR of the TCR CDR3. TCRdb re-called the multiplex PCR reads through MiXCR, storing one row per CDR3 protein. The sample shows about 290,000 distinct CDR3 sequences, 15% to 20% of them seen only once. The CDR3 runs to 15 residues. Trimming removed 4 bases at V and 4 bases at J, with 12 bases between. CDR1 is SGHRS and CDR2 is YFSETQ in the germline V gene. Only a few counts were recorded for this clonotype. Its antigen is not known. A patient was excluded if there was uncontrolled infection, other autoimmune disease, pregnancy or lactation. Clinicians diagnosed patients from clinical symptoms, serum thyroxine and TRAb, thyroid ultrasound and orbital computed tomography. An approximately 10 ml volume of fresh peripheral blood provided the PBMCs.

The clonotype comes from a woman aged 60 to 75 with Graves' ophthalmopathy. V usage is TRBV5-1 and J usage is TRBJ2-6, with a tentative D call TRBD2 (6 bases). Material for sequencing was blood. The CDR3 spells CASSVGGTGANVLTF. In DNA form, the CDR3 reads TGCGCCAGCAGCGTGGGCGGGACCGGGGCCAACGTCCTGACTTTC.